This T cell receptor (beta chain) was observed in a study of shared clonotypes between healthy human individuals. Points from the study as a whole: Non-shared clonotypes showed lower generation probabilities than clonotypes common to all four donors.

Clones were sequenced by immunoSEQ multiplex PCR, and TCRdb holds only the in-frame ones, with some missing. The data contain about 2.2 million clones, 93% of them singletons. Notes on this clone: Its antigen is not identified.

This CDR3 region has 14 residues. The V end lost 2 bases, the J end lost 6 bases, and 11 bases lay between the germline ends. Germline V gene sequence: CDR1 PRHDT, CDR2 FYEKMQ (reference sequence). CD45RO-negative CD8 cells positively selected for CCR7 made up the naive population, which excluded terminally differentiated effector memory CD45RA+ cells. The specimen was naive CD8+ T cells from PBMCs. The chain uses TRBV13 and TRBJ2-1; D is undetermined. The receptor's source is a man between 18 and 29 years old in good health. Some clones in this sample may be carry-over from other donors' samples. CDR3 in DNA: TGTGCCAGCAGCTTATCCGAGGTTAGCAATGAGCAGTTCTTC. Translation: CASSLSEVSNEQFF.